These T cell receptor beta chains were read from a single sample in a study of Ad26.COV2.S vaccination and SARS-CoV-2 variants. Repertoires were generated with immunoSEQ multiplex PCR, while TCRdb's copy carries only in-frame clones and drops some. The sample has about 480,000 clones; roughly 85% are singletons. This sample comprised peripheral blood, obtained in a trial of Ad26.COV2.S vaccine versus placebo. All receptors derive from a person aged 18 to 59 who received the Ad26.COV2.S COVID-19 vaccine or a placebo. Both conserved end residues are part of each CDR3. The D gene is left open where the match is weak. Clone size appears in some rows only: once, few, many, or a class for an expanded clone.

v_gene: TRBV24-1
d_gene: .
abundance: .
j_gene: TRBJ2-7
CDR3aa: CATSENGVRDEQYF
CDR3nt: TGTGCCACCAGTGAGAACGGAGTCCGGGATGAGCAGTACTTC

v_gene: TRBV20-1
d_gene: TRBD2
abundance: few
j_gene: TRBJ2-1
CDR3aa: CSASSGSNEQFF
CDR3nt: TGCAGTGCTAGTAGCGGGAGCAATGAGCAGTTCTTC

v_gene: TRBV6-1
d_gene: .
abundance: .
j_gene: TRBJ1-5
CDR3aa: CASSEHTGSWVQPQHF
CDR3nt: TGTGCCAGCAGTGAACATACAGGGAGTTGGGTTCAGCCCCAGCATTTT

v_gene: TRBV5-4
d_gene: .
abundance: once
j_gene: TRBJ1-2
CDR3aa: CASSLAGLGGYTF
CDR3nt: TGTGCCAGCAGCTTGGCAGGGTTAGGTGGCTACACCTTC

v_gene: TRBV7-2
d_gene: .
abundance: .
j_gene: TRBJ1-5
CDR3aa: CASSLVPGGAGPQHF
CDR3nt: TGTGCCAGCAGCTTAGTTCCCGGGGGCGCGGGGCCCCAGCATTTT

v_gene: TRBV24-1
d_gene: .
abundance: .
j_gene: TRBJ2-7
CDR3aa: CATSDLPGQHEQYF
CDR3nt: TGTGCCACCAGTGATTTGCCGGGACAACACGAGCAGTACTTC

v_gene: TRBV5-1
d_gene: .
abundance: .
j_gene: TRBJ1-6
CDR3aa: CASSLWGSTNSPLHF
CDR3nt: TGCGCCAGCAGCTTGTGGGGTTCTACTAATTCACCCCTCCACTTT

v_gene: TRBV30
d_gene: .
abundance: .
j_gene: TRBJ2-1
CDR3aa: CAWSPGTVQFF
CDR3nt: TGTGCCTGGAGTCCGGGAACTGTTCAGTTCTTC

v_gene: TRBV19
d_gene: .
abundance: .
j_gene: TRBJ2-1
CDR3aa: CASNYLGNGDEQFF
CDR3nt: TGTGCCAGTAATTACCTCGGGAACGGGGATGAGCAGTTCTTC

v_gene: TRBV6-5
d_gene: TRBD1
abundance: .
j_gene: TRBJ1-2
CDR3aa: CASRKPGQLLYGYTF
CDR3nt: TGTGCCAGCAGAAAGCCGGGACAGCTGCTCTATGGCTACACCTTC

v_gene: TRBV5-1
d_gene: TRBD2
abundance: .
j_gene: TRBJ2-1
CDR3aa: CASSLGLAGYNEQFF
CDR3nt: TGCGCCAGCAGCTTGGGGCTAGCGGGATACAATGAGCAGTTCTTC

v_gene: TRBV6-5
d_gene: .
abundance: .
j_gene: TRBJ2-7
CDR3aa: CASSSGPEQYF
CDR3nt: TGTGCCAGCAGTTCCGGGCCCGAGCAGTACTTC

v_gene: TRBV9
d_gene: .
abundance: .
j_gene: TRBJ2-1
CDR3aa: CASSVIMDNEQFF
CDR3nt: TGTGCCAGCAGCGTAATCATGGACAATGAGCAGTTCTTC

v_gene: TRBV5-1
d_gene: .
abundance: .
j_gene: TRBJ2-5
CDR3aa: CASSLDAYKTETQYF
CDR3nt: TGCGCCAGCAGCTTGGACGCCTACAAAACAGAGACCCAGTACTTC

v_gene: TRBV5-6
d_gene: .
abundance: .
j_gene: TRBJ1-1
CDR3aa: CASSFGGGETEAFF
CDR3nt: TGTGCCAGCAGCTTTGGAGGTGGGGAAACTGAAGCTTTCTTT

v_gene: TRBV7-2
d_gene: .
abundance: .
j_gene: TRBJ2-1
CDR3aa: CASSSAARQGNNEQFF
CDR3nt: TGTGCCAGCAGCTCTGCAGCTCGTCAGGGAAACAATGAGCAGTTCTTC

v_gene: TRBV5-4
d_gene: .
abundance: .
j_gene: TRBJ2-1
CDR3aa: CASVGRRNEQFF
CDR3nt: TGTGCCAGCGTGGGACGCCGAAATGAGCAGTTCTTC

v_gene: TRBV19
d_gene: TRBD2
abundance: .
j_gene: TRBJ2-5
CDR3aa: CASRTSGRGETQYF
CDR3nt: TGTGCCAGTAGGACTAGCGGGAGGGGAGAGACCCAGTACTTC

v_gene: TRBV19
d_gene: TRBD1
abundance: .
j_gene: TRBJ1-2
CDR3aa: CASSSGQGSYGYTF
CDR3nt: TGTGCCAGTAGTTCCGGACAGGGTTCCTATGGCTACACCTTC

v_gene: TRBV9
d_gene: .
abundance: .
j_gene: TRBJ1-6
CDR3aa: CASSVGSSYSRNSPLHF
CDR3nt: TGTGCCAGCAGCGTCGGCTCGTCCTACAGTCGGAATTCACCCCTCCACTTT

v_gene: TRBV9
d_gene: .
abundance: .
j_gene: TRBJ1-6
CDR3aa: CASSPSGVRYNSPLHF
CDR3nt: TGTGCCAGCAGCCCCAGTGGGGTAAGGTACAATTCACCCCTCCACTTT

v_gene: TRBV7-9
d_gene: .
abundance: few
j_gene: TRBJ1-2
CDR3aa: CASSLAGQGYGYTF
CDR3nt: TGTGCCAGCAGCTTAGCGGGACAAGGGTATGGCTACACCTTC

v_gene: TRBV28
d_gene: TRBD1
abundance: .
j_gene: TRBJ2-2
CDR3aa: CASRGQGKTGELFF
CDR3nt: TGTGCCAGCAGGGGACAGGGAAAAACCGGGGAGCTGTTTTTT

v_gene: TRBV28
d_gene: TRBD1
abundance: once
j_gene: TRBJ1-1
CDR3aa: CASSLTGALNTEAFF
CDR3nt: TGTGCCAGCAGTTTAACAGGGGCACTGAACACTGAAGCTTTCTTT

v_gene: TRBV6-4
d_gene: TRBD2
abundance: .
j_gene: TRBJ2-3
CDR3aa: CASSVGLAGPDTQYF
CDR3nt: TGTGCCAGCAGTGTGGGACTAGCGGGACCAGATACGCAGTATTTT

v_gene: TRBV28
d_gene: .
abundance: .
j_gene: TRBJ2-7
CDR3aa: CASSSLPFYEQYF
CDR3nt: TGTGCCAGCAGTTCCTTGCCCTTCTACGAGCAGTACTTC

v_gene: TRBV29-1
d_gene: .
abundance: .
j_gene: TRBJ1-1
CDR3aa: CSVVVHRATEAFF
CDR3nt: TGCAGCGTTGTCGTTCATAGAGCCACTGAAGCTTTCTTT

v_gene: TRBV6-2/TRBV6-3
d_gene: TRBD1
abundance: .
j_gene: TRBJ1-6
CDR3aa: CASSYRGPSPLHF
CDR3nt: TGTGCCAGCAGTTACAGGGGGCCTTCACCCCTCCACTTT

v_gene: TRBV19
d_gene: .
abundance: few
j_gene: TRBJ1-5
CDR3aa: CASSTPTGTLQPQHF
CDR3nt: TGTGCCAGTAGTACCCCCACCGGGACGCTTCAGCCCCAGCATTTT

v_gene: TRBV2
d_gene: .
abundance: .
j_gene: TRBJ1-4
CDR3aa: CASSEGHTLEKLFF
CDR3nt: TGTGCCAGCAGTGAGGGGCACACCCTTGAAAAACTGTTTTTT

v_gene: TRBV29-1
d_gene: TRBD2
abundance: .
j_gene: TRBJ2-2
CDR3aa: CSGGLGYTGELFF
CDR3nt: TGCAGCGGGGGACTAGGGTACACCGGGGAGCTGTTTTTT

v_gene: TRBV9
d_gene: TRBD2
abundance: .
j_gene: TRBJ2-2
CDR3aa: CASSTRGGPAGELFF
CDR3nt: TGTGCCAGCAGCACGCGGGGAGGGCCGGCCGGGGAGCTGTTTTTT

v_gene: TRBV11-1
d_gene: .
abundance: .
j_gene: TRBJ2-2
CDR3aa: CASSLLRVGTGELFF
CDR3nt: TGTGCCAGCAGCTTACTTCGGGTTGGCACCGGGGAGCTGTTTTTT

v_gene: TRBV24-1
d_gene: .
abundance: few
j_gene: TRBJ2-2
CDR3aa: CATSVGTKNTGELFF
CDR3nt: TGTGCCACCAGTGTGGGCACTAAGAACACCGGGGAGCTGTTTTTT

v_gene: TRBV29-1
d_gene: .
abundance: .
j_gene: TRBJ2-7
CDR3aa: CSVKPGLYEQYF
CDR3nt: TGCAGCGTCAAACCGGGACTTTACGAGCAGTACTTC

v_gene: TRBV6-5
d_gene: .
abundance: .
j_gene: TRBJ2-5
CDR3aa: CASRVTFQETQYF
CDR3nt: TGTGCCAGCAGGGTCACATTCCAAGAGACCCAGTACTTC

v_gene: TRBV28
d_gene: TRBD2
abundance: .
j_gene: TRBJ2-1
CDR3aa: CASNPGLAMSWFF
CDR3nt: TGTGCCAGTAATCCGGGACTAGCGATGTCTTGGTTCTTC

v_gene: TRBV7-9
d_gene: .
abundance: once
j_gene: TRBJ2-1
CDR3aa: CASSLDIPEQFF
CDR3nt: TGTGCCAGCAGCTTAGATATTCCTGAGCAGTTCTTC

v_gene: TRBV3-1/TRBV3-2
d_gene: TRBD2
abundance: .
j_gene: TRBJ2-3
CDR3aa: CASSPEYSGLHTDTQYF
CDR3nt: TGTGCCAGCAGCCCAGAATACTCGGGACTACACACAGATACGCAGTATTTT

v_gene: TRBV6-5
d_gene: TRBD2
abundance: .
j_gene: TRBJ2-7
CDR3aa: CASRSSGRNGEQYF
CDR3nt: TGTGCCAGCAGGTCTAGCGGGAGGAACGGGGAGCAGTACTTC

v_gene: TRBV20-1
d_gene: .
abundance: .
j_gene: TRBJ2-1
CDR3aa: CSVGGGGEQFF
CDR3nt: TGCAGTGTAGGAGGCGGCGGAGAGCAGTTCTTC

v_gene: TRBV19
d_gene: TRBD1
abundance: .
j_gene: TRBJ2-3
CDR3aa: CASRGQGGTDTQYF
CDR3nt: TGTGCCAGTAGGGGACAGGGGGGCACAGATACGCAGTATTTT

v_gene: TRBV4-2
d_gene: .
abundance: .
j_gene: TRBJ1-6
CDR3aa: CASSQGLLGYNSPLHF
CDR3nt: TGTGCCAGCAGCCAAGGGCTGCTAGGGTATAATTCACCCCTCCACTTT

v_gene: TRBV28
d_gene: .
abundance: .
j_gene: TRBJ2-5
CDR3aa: CASSFIYGAGTEQGKETQYF
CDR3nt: TGTGCCAGCAGTTTCATTTATGGCGCGGGAACAGAGCAGGGTAAAGAGACCCAGTACTTC

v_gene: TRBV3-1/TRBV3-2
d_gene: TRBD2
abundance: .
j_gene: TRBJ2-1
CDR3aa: CASSLLGTSLGEQFF
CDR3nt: TGTGCCAGCAGCCTATTGGGGACTAGCCTCGGTGAGCAGTTCTTC

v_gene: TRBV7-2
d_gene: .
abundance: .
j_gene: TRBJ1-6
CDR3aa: CASSLQGWDSPLHF
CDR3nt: TGTGCCAGCAGCTTGCAGGGGTGGGATTCACCCCTCCACTTT

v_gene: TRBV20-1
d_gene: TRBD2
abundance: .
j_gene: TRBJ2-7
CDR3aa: CSASRGGFSYEQYF
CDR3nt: TGCAGTGCTAGTCGCGGGGGGTTCTCCTACGAGCAGTACTTC

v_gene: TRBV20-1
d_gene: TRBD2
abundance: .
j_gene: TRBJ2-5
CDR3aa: CSASFLAGGAQETQYF
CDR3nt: TGCAGTGCTAGTTTTCTAGCGGGAGGGGCGCAGGAGACCCAGTACTTC

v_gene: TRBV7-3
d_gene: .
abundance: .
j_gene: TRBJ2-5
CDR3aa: CASSPTPQETQYF
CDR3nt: TGTGCCAGCAGCCCTACCCCCCAAGAGACCCAGTACTTC

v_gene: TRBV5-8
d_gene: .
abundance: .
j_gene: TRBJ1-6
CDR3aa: CASSLSSNSPLHF
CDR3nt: TGTGCCAGCAGCTTGAGCTCAAATTCACCCCTCCACTTT